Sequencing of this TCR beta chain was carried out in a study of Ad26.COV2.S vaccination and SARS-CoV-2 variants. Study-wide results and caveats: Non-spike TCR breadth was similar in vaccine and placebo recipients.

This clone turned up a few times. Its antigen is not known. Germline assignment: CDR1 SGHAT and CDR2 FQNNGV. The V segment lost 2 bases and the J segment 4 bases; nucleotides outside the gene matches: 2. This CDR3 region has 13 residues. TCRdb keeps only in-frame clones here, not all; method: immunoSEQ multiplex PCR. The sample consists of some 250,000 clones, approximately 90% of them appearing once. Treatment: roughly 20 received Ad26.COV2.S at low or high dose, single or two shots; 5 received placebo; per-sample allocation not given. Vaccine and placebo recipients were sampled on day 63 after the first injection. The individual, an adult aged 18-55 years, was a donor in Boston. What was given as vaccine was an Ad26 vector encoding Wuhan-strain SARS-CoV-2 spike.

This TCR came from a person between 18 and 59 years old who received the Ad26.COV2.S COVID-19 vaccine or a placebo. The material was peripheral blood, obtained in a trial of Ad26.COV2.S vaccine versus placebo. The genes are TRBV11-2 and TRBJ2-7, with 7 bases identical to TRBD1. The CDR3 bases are TGTGCCAGCAGCTTAACAGGGGAGTACGAGCAGTACTTC. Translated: CASSLTGEYEQYF.